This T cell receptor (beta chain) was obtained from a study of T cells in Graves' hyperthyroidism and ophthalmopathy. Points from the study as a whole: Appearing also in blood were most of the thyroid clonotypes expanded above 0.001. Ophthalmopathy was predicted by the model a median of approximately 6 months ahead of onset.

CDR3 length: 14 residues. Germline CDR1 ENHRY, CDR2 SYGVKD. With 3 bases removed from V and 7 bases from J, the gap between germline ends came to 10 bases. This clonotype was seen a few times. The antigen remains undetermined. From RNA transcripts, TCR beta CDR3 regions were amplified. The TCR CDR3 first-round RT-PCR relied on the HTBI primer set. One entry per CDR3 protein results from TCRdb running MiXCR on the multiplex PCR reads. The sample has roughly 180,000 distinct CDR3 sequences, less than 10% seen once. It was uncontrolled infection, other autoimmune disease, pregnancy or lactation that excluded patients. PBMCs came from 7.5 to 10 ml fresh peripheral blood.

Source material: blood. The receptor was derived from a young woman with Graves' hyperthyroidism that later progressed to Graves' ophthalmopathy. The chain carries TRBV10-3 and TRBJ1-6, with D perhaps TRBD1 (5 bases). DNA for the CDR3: TGTGCCATCAGTGACGCGGGGGGGAATTCACCCCTCCACTTT. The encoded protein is CAISDAGGNSPLHF.